This is a list of T cell receptor beta chains from one sample in a study of blood T cell repertoires in COVID-19. The data were produced by immunoSEQ multiplex PCR, yet TCRdb's version contains in-frame clones alone and is incomplete. The data show around 320,000 clones, approximately 89% seen once. The sequenced sample consisted of peripheral blood. The receptors stem from a young woman who had recovered from COVID-19. Both conserved end residues are part of each CDR3. D genes are given only for firm matches. Rows give clone size only sometimes, using once, few, many, or a class for an expanded clone.

V gene	clone size	D gene	J gene	CDR3 protein	CDR3 DNA
TRBV25-1	-	TRBD2	TRBJ2-5	CASSASGGYETQYF	TGTGCCAGCTCAGCTAGCGGGGGGTACGAGACCCAGTACTTC
TRBV4-2	-	TRBD2	TRBJ2-5	CASSLGTSGLQETQYF	TGTGCCAGCAGCTTGGGGACTAGCGGGCTCCAAGAGACCCAGTACTTC
TRBV30	-	TRBD1	TRBJ2-3	CAWTRTGRADTQYF	TGTGCCTGGACACGGACAGGGAGAGCAGATACGCAGTATTTT
TRBV30	-	-	TRBJ1-6	CAWSVPDRYNSPLHF	TGTGCCTGGAGTGTACCGGACAGATACAATTCACCCCTCCACTTT
TRBV18	-	TRBD2	TRBJ2-7	CASSPSGGYEQYF	TGTGCCAGCTCACCATCGGGAGGCTACGAGCAGTACTTC
TRBV9	-	TRBD2	TRBJ2-5	CASSVELAGETQYF	TGTGCCAGCAGCGTAGAACTAGCGGGGGAGACCCAGTACTTC
TRBV5-6	-	-	TRBJ1-3	CASSFPSGLISGNTIYF	TGTGCCAGCAGCTTTCCCTCAGGACTGATCTCTGGAAACACCATATATTTT
TRBV19	-	TRBD1	TRBJ1-2	CASSLMTGNHGYTF	TGTGCCAGTAGTCTGATGACAGGGAACCATGGCTACACCTTC
TRBV27	once	-	TRBJ1-6	CASSLIADNSPLHF	TGTGCCAGCAGTTTAATCGCGGATAATTCACCCCTCCACTTT
TRBV6-5	-	-	TRBJ1-2	CASSFGGTENGYTF	TGTGCCAGCAGTTTCGGAGGGACGGAAAATGGCTACACCTTC
TRBV15	-	-	TRBJ2-3	CATSRDKAGATDTQYF	TGTGCCACCAGCAGAGATAAAGCGGGCGCCACAGATACGCAGTATTTT
TRBV7-2	few	-	TRBJ1-5	CASSLAGYQPQHF	TGTGCCAGCAGCTTAGCGGGCTATCAGCCCCAGCATTTT
TRBV13	once	TRBD2	TRBJ2-2	CASSSPPSSGGLYTGELFF	TGTGCCAGCAGCTCCCCCCCCTCCAGCGGGGGGCTGTACACCGGGGAGCTGTTTTTT
TRBV5-8	-	-	TRBJ1-1	CASSLGRNTEAFF	TGTGCCAGCAGCTTGGGTAGGAACACTGAAGCTTTCTTT
TRBV9	-	TRBD1	TRBJ1-2	CASSLGQGNYGYTF	TGTGCCAGCAGCTTGGGACAGGGTAACTATGGCTACACCTTC
TRBV11-2	-	-	TRBJ2-7	CASSLTSPGIYEQYF	TGTGCCAGCAGCTTAACTAGCCCCGGGATTTACGAGCAGTACTTC
TRBV7-6	-	-	TRBJ1-1	CASSLGAGGAGEAFF	TGTGCCAGCAGCTTAGGTGCCGGAGGGGCGGGTGAAGCTTTCTTT
TRBV5-4	-	-	TRBJ2-5	CASSVAAGTQYF	TGTGCCAGCAGCGTGGCGGCGGGGACCCAGTACTTC
TRBV4-1	-	TRBD1	TRBJ1-1	CASSQEQGALNTEAFF	TGCGCCAGCAGCCAAGAACAGGGGGCATTGAACACTGAAGCTTTCTTT
TRBV7-9	-	TRBD2	TRBJ2-7	CASSPGTSDYEQYF	TGTGCCAGCAGCCCAGGGACTAGCGACTACGAGCAGTACTTC
TRBV28	-	TRBD2	TRBJ2-1	CASSPHSGGAWEQFF	TGTGCCAGCAGTCCACATAGCGGGGGGGCCTGGGAGCAGTTCTTC
TRBV24-1	-	-	TRBJ2-3	CATTVSSGGTDTQYF	TGTGCCACCACTGTCAGCTCCGGAGGAACAGATACGCAGTATTTT
TRBV6-6	-	TRBD1	TRBJ1-4	CASSRTGGGEKLFF	TGTGCCAGCAGTCGAACAGGGGGAGGTGAAAAACTGTTTTTT
TRBV19	-	TRBD1	TRBJ1-5	CASSTTGTFQPQHF	TGTGCCAGTAGTACGACAGGGACTTTTCAGCCCCAGCATTTT
TRBV7-7	few	TRBD2	TRBJ2-2	CASSLNSGGDTGELFF	TGTGCCAGCAGCTTAAATAGCGGGGGCGACACCGGGGAGCTGTTTTTT
TRBV6-5	-	TRBD1	TRBJ2-7	CASSSTGAHEQYF	TGTGCCAGCAGTTCCACAGGGGCCCACGAGCAGTACTTC
TRBV7-2	-	TRBD1	TRBJ2-1	CASSLVSGQGYNEQFF	TGTGCCAGCAGCTTAGTGTCGGGACAGGGGTACAATGAGCAGTTCTTC
TRBV7-9	-	TRBD1	TRBJ1-4	CASSWRQGAGEKLFF	TGTGCCAGCAGCTGGCGACAGGGGGCAGGGGAAAAACTGTTTTTT
TRBV7-8	-	TRBD1	TRBJ1-1	CASSRDRGSEAFF	TGTGCCAGCAGCCGGGACAGGGGATCTGAAGCTTTCTTT
TRBV19	-	-	TRBJ1-6	CASSRGNRNSPLHF	TGTGCCAGTAGCCGGGGGAACCGGAATTCACCCCTCCACTTT
TRBV7-3	-	TRBD1	TRBJ1-1	CASSPGTGGTEAFF	TGTGCCAGCAGCCCCGGGACAGGGGGCACTGAAGCTTTCTTT
TRBV7-8	once	TRBD2	TRBJ2-1	CASSLELAHEQFF	TGTGCCAGCAGCTTAGAACTAGCGCATGAGCAGTTCTTC
TRBV5-1	-	TRBD1	TRBJ2-3	CASSFQGATDTQYF	TGCGCCAGCAGCTTTCAGGGGGCGACAGATACGCAGTATTTT
TRBV2	-	TRBD1	TRBJ1-3	CAITGDGNTIYF	TGTGCCATCACAGGGGACGGAAACACCATATATTTT
TRBV27	large	-	TRBJ1-5	CASRPSGFGQPQHF	TGTGCCAGCAGGCCCTCGGGGTTCGGCCAGCCCCAGCATTTT
TRBV5-4	once	-	TRBJ1-3	CASSFAGNSGNTIYF	TGTGCCAGCAGCTTTGCAGGGAACTCTGGAAACACCATATATTTT